The 7 T cell receptor beta chains presented below share a single source sample, sequenced in a study of cytomegalovirus exposure and HLA in healthy donors. PCR was performed using 60 Vbeta and 13 Jbeta primers. Produced via immunoSEQ multiplex PCR; TCRdb's table is partial and in-frame only. The table lists 100,000 to 150,000 clones, around four fifths of them singletons. Sequenced sample: PBMCs. The source is a boy younger than 10 in good health and CMV-seronegative.

This chain connects TRBV19 to TRBJ1-5, with a weak D call TRBD1 (6 bases). The CDR3 is 16 amino acids. From germline, CDR1 is LNHDA and CDR2 SQIVND (reference sequence). V lost 3 bases to trimming and J lost 1 base, with 13 bases between them. The CDR3 loop reads CASSIGGQLSNQPQHF. For the CDR3, the DNA is TGTGCCAGTAGTATCGGCGGACAGTTGAGCAATCAGCCCCAGCATTTT.

In the case of this clone: Other nucleotide sequences from this sample produce the same CDR3. The J gene is TRBJ2-5, the V gene TRBV4-2; TRBD2 matches 10 bases. The V segment lost 0 bases and the J segment 5 bases; nucleotides outside the gene matches: 6. The length of the CDR3 is 16 residues. Looked up from germline, CDR1 is LGHNA and CDR2 is YNFKEQ. CDR3 DNA: TGTGCCAGCAGCCAAGAGGGCAGCGGGGGGGCGGAGACCCAGTACTTC. Translation: CASSQEGSGGAETQYF.

V gene TRBV19 combines with J gene TRBJ2-7, with D possibly matching TRBD1 (6 bases). Germline lookup yields CDR1 LNHDA and CDR2 SQIVND (reference sequence). Trimming removed 9 bases at V and 1 base at J, with 13 bases between. CDR3 size: 13 residues. The CDR3 nucleotides read TGTGCCAGCCCTCGGACAGTTTCCTACGAGCAGTACGTC. It is translated as CASPRTVSYEQYV.

This clone came up once. This CDR3 is CASSGGFSGANVLTF. As DNA, the CDR3 is TGTGCCAGCAGCGGGGGCTTCTCTGGGGCCAACGTCCTGACTTTC. The chain employs TRBV7-2 and TRBJ2-6; D perhaps matches TRBD1 (6 bases). Looked up from germline, CDR1 is SGHTA and CDR2 is FQGNSA. Between the trimmed V and J ends, which lost 5 bases and 0 bases, there was a span of 8 bases. The length of the CDR3 is 15 residues.

The rearrangement links TRBV11-2 to TRBJ2-3; 7 bases agree with TRBD2. J gave up 2 bases and V 3 bases, and 5 bases lay outside the gene matches. The germline gives CDR1 SGHAT, CDR2 FQNNGV. The CDR3 is 15 amino acids. The CDR3: CASSFTGGYTDTQYF. The DNA for the CDR3 is TGTGCCAGCAGCTTTACGGGAGGCTACACAGATACGCAGTATTTT.

The V gene is TRBV5-1, the J gene TRBJ2-1; D is possibly TRBD1 (5 bases). Between the trimmed V and J ends, which lost 0 bases and 6 bases, there was a span of 22 bases. This CDR3 comprises 18 residues. Germline V gene lookup returns CDR1 SGHRS and CDR2 YFSETQ. Here the CDR3 reads CASSLVAARGNFVNEQFF. DNA for the CDR3: TGCGCCAGCAGCTTGGTGGCGGCTAGGGGTAATTTTGTCAATGAGCAGTTCTTC. Together with reference TRBV5-1 and TRBJ2-1, the CDR3 gives the full variable domain: KAGVTQTPRYLIKTRGQQVTLSCSPISGHRSVSWYQQTPGQGLQFLFEYFSETQRNKGNFPGRFSGRQFSNSRSEMNVSTLELGDSALYLCASSLVAARGNFVNEQFFGPGTRLTVL.

The rearrangement uses TRBV5-8 and TRBJ2-7; 7 positions agree with TRBD1. This CDR3 region has 15 residues. The germline CDR1 and CDR2 sequences are SGHTS and YDEGEE. V lost 5 bases and J lost 9; bases outside the gene matches: 17. The CDR3 nucleotides read TGTGCCAGCAGTTCTCCGGGACAGACCCATTTCGGGCAGTACGTC. Translating gives CASSSPGQTHFGQYV.